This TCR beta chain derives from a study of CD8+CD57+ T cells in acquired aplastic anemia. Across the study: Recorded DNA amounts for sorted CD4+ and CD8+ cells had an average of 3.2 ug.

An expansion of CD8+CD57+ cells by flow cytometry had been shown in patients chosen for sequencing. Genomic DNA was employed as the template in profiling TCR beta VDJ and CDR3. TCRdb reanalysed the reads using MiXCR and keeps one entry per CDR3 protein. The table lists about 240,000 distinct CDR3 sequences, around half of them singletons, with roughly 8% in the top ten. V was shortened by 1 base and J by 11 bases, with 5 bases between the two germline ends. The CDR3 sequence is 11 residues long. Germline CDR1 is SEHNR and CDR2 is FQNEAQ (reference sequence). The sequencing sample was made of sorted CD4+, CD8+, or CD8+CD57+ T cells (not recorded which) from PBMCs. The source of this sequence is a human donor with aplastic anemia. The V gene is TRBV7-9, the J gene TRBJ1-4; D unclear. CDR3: CASSLGVKLFF. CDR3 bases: TGTGCCAGCAGCTTAGGCGTGAAACTGTTTTTT.